These 21 T cell receptor beta chains were all obtained from the same sample, sequenced in a study of T cells in Graves' hyperthyroidism and ophthalmopathy. Researchers amplified the TCR beta CDR3 regions from RNA transcripts. Using the HTBI primer set, a first-round RT-PCR was run on the TCR CDR3. One entry per CDR3 protein, called by TCRdb with MiXCR from the multiplex PCR reads. The sample consists of hundreds of thousands of distinct CDR3 sequences, more than 11% of them appearing once. The sequencing input was blood. The origin of the receptors is a woman under 40 with Graves' hyperthyroidism that later progressed to Graves' ophthalmopathy.

This clonotype was seen more than once but under ten times. V is TRBV9 and J is TRBJ1-2, with a tentative D call TRBD1 (6 bases). CDR1 SGDLS and CDR2 YYNGEE come from the germline V gene. The V end lost 2 bases, the J end lost 4 bases, and 9 bases lay between the germline ends. This CDR3 spans 13 amino acids. CDR3 nucleotides: TGTGCCAGCAGCGTGCAGGGGTTCTATGGCTACACCTTC. It is translated as CASSVQGFYGYTF. Full variable domain (missing parts from reference TRBV9 and TRBJ1-2): DSGVTQTPKHLITATGQRVTLRCSPRSGDLSVYWYQQSLDQGLQFLIQYYNGEERAKGNILERFSAQQFPDLHSELNLSSLELGDSALYFCASSVQGFYGYTFGSGTRLTVV.

The chain links TRBV20-1 to TRBJ1-6; D is ambiguous. The CDR3 contains 14 residues. Germline CDR1 and CDR2: DFQATT and SNEGSKA (reference sequence). CDR3 sequence: CGETKAAYNSPLHF. CDR3 in DNA: TGCGGGGAGACCAAGGCAGCCTATAATTCACCCCTCCACTTT.

This clonotype was recorded many times. V gene TRBV29-1 combines with J gene TRBJ2-1; D not certain. Trimming removed 4 bases from V and 7 bases from J, with 11 bases in between. The CDR3 extends over 12 amino acids. From germline, CDR1 is SQVTM and CDR2 ANQGSEA. Here the CDR3 DNA reads TGCAGCGTTGGGCAGGCGATAAATGAGCAGTTCTTC. Translated: CSVGQAINEQFF.

This clonotype was seen repeatedly, ten times or more. This chain joins TRBV4-1 and TRBJ2-1, with 7 bases fitting TRBD2. The V and J ends lost 1 base and 6 bases, in that order; junction bases with no gene match: 12. The CDR3 covers 17 residues. The V gene's germline CDR1 is MGHRA and CDR2 YSYEKL. This CDR3 reads CASSQGVGSGISNEQFF. For the CDR3, the DNA is TGCGCCAGCAGCCAAGGAGTTGGCAGCGGGATCTCCAATGAGCAGTTCTTC.

A few counts support this clonotype. The V gene is TRBV24-1, the J gene TRBJ2-2; D uncertain. Germline V gene data show CDR1 as KGHDR and CDR2 as SFDVKD. V lost 8 bases and J 1 base, leaving 10 bases between the germline ends. The CDR3 length is 14 residues. The CDR3 nucleotides are TGTGCCACCAAGGCGGAGTTGAACACCGGGGAGCTGTTTTTT. Protein product: CATKAELNTGELFF.

This clonotype was detected many times. This chain joins TRBV28 and TRBJ1-2; D is uncertain. This CDR3 comprises 14 residues. Trimming left V 1 base short and J 0 bases short, with 6 bases between. From germline, CDR1 is MDHEN and CDR2 SYDVKM. CDR3 DNA sequence: TGTGCCAGCAGTTTATCTCCCCCTAACTATGGCTACACCTTC. Translated: CASSLSPPNYGYTF.

For this clonotype: At one end, the junction sequence differs from germline, possibly due to a read error. The rearrangement uses TRBV28 and TRBJ1-3; D may be TRBD1 (5 bases). The CDR3 totals 13 residues. Germline V CDR1 and CDR2: MDHEN, SYDVKM. The CDR3 DNA is TGTGCCAGCAGTTTGGGGGGGGGAAGCACCATATATTTT. The encoded protein is CASSLGGGSTIYF.

This clonotype was recorded a few times. The chain uses TRBV3-1 and TRBJ2-5; D is perhaps TRBD1 (7 bases). In germline, CDR1 is LGHDT, CDR2 YNNKEL (reference sequence). This CDR3 comprises 16 residues. The ends were cut back, 1 base at V and 4 bases at J, with 16 bases in the middle. The CDR3 DNA reads as TGTGCCAGCAGCCAAGTAAGGGAGGCAGGGGGAGAGACCCAGTACTTC. Translating it yields CASSQVREAGGETQYF.

This clonotype has a count of ten or more. V and J are TRBV5-1 and TRBJ2-3, with D tentatively TRBD1 or TRBD2 (5 bases each). The CDR3 consists of 15 residues. Germline lookup yields CDR1 SGHRS and CDR2 YFSETQ. Trimming shortened V by 3 bases and J by 3 bases, and 14 bases separated the two germline ends. Here the CDR3 reads CASSSSGAATDTQYF. The DNA for the CDR3 is TGCGCCAGCAGCTCCTCCGGGGCCGCGACAGATACGCAGTATTTT.

In its sample, this clonotype was seen a few times. The gene calls are TRBV6-2 or TRBV6-3 and TRBJ2-1; TRBD1 is a possible D gene (6 bases). Deletions cut 8 bases from V and 3 bases from J, with 14 bases between. Per germline, CDR1 MNHEY and CDR2 SVGEGT. The CDR3 totals 14 residues. As DNA, the CDR3 is TGTGCCAGCGGTAGTAGGGGGTACTACAATGAGCAGTTCTTC. This sequence encodes CASGSRGYYNEQFF.

V and J are TRBV11-3 and TRBJ2-1; D assignment may be TRBD1 or TRBD2 (5 bases each). The germline V gene encodes CDR1 SGHNT and CDR2 YENEEA. The germline V and J ends were trimmed by 10 bases and 7 bases, with 20 bases remaining between them. The CDR3 covers 14 residues. CDR3 region: CAIRQGVLGNEQFF. The DNA of the CDR3 is TGTGCCATCCGCCAGGGAGTTCTAGGTAATGAGCAGTTCTTC.

On this clonotype: Given a much more abundant clone one base away, this may be a read error. This chain links TRBV28 with TRBJ2-1; D remains unclear. Germline lookup yields CDR1 MDHEN and CDR2 SYDVKM. This CDR3 is built from 14 residues. The CDR3 DNA reads as TGTGCCAGCAGTTTAGCCCCAGGTCTCAATGAGCAGTCCTTC. This gives the protein CASSLAPGLNEQSF. Looking up the rest from reference TRBV28 and TRBJ2-1 gives the full variable domain: DVKVTQSSRYLVKRTGEKVFLECVQDMDHENMFWYRQDPGLGLRLIYFSYDVKMKEKGDIPEGYSVSREKKERFSLILESASTNQTSMYLCASSLAPGLNEQSFGPGTRLTVL.

This chain's CDR3 is CASSQALGDDRADNQPQHF. The CDR3 DNA follows: TGCGCCAGCAGCCAAGCCCTCGGGGACGACAGGGCTGACAATCAGCCCCAGCATTTT. The V call is TRBV4-1, the J call TRBJ1-5, with 7 positions matching TRBD1. CDR1 is MGHRA and CDR2 is YSYEKL in the germline V gene. The V segment lost 1 base and the J segment 3 bases; nucleotides outside the gene matches: 15. The CDR3 is 19 amino acids.

V usage is TRBV4-2 and J usage is TRBJ2-2; 10 bases map to TRBD2. The CDR3 sequence is 15 residues long. The J segment lost 7 bases and the V segment lost 7 bases, leaving 9 bases of the junction unmatched. Germline lookup yields CDR1 LGHNA and CDR2 YNFKEQ. In DNA form, the CDR3 reads TGTGCCAGCAAGCCCCCTAGCGGGAGAGGCGGGGAGCTGTTTTTT. The encoded protein is CASKPPSGRGGELFF.

This clonotype occurred many times. The CDR3 protein is CASSLALASETQYF. CDR3 bases: TGTGCCAGCAGCTTAGCGCTAGCGTCGGAGACCCAGTACTTC. This chain joins TRBV7-2 and TRBJ2-5; D may be TRBD2 (6 bases). The germline gives CDR1 SGHTA, CDR2 FQGNSA. Between the trimmed V and J ends, which lost 0 bases and 5 bases, there was a span of 10 bases. The CDR3 runs 14 residues.

This clonotype was recorded at least ten times. The chain carries TRBV13 and TRBJ2-1; 8 bases agree with TRBD2. Germline V lookup: CDR1 PRHDT, CDR2 FYEKMQ (reference sequence). The CDR3 length is 15 residues. Trimming took 5 bases from V and 10 from J; bases not matched to a gene: 13. The CDR3 loop reads CASSLPEGGGREQFF. CDR3 bases: TGTGCCAGCAGCCTACCAGAGGGGGGCGGGAGGGAGCAGTTCTTC.

CDR3 DNA: TGTGCCAGCAGCCAAGGGAATCAGCCGGGGATGCAGTACTTC. Its translation is CASSQGNQPGMQYF. This chain links TRBV3-1 with TRBJ2-7; a weak D match, TRBD2 (5 bases). Trimming shortened V by 1 base and J by 9 bases, and 16 bases separated the two germline ends. Per the germline V gene, CDR1 is LGHDT and CDR2 is YNNKEL (reference sequence). The CDR3 sequence is 14 residues long.

This clonotype was counted only a few times. Mismatch with germline at one junction end may stem from a read error. The gene calls are TRBV7-8 and TRBJ1-1; D not resolved. Germline-derived CDR1 and CDR2 are SGHVS and FQNEAQ. The CDR3 runs 11 residues. The CDR3 DNA is TGTGCCAGCAGCTTAGACACTGAAGCTCTCTTT. Encoded protein: CASSLDTEALF.

Ten or more counts support this clonotype. The chain employs TRBV7-8 and TRBJ2-2; D is ambiguous. In germline, CDR1 is SGHVS, CDR2 FQNEAQ. The CDR3 consists of 16 residues. The V gene lost 1 base and the J gene lost 4 bases, with 13 bases spanning the gap. This CDR3 reads CASSLVGSGVTGELFF. The CDR3 DNA sequence: TGTGCCAGCAGCTTAGTTGGCTCGGGCGTCACCGGGGAGCTGTTTTTT.

This clonotype appeared many times. The chain couples TRBV3-1 to TRBJ2-7; no definite D call. In germline, CDR1 is LGHDT, CDR2 YNNKEL (reference sequence). Trimming cost V 0 bases and J 5 bases, with 8 bases left between them. This CDR3 has 13 amino acids. CDR3 DNA sequence: TGTGCCAGCAGCCAAGATACGGGCCACGAGCAGTACTTC. Protein product: CASSQDTGHEQYF.

This clonotype has ten or more counts. The chain links TRBV5-1 to TRBJ2-1; D possibly matches TRBD1 or TRBD2 (6 bases each). Trimming took 1 base from V and 7 from J, leaving 9 bases between them. The CDR3 sequence is 13 residues long. Per germline, CDR1 SGHRS and CDR2 YFSETQ. The CDR3 nucleotides are TGCGCCAGCAGCTTGACAGGGAGGAATGAGCAGTTCTTC. As protein: CASSLTGRNEQFF.